The next 17 T cell receptor beta chains were all read from a single sample in a study of blood T cell repertoires in COVID-19 (dated by TCRdb to the early 2020s). Libraries were constructed by the immunoSEQ multiplex PCR assay. As stored in TCRdb, this immuneACCESS dataset retains in-frame rearrangements with V and J assigned. A fraction of the clones does not appear; measured against another copy, unresolved V genes explain less than half of the discrepancy, and the remainder lacks a known reason. The sample profile shows under 500,000 clones; roughly nine tenths of them were found once. The ten largest clones add up to 0.95% to 1.2% of the sample. Input material: PBMCs or T cells enriched from blood (not recorded which). The receptors here all came from a man younger than 45 who had recovered from COVID-19.

The rearrangement joins TRBV24-1 to TRBJ1-2, with D possibly TRBD1 on 5 matching bases. This CDR3 is built from 13 residues. Per germline, CDR1 KGHDR and CDR2 SFDVKD. Trimming took 0 bases from V and 8 from J, leaving 9 bases between them. The CDR3 region has the DNA TGTGCCACCAGTGATTTGCCAGGGCAGGGCTACACCTTC. This encodes CATSDLPGQGYTF.

The CDR3: CASSWTDANTGELFF. For the CDR3, the DNA is TGCGCCAGCAGTTGGACAGACGCGAACACCGGGGAGCTGTTTTTT. The gene calls are TRBV10-2 and TRBJ2-2; maybe TRBD1 (6 bases). V was shortened by 5 bases and J by 0 bases, with 10 bases between the two germline ends. The V gene's germline CDR1 is WSHSY and CDR2 SAAADI. The CDR3 has 15 amino acids.

This clone was recorded once. V is TRBV6-5 and J is TRBJ2-7, with D perhaps matching TRBD2 (5 bases). Trimming removed 8 bases from V and 0 bases from J, with 8 bases in between. Germline V gene sequence: CDR1 MNHEY, CDR2 SVGAGI. The CDR3 runs 12 residues. For the CDR3, the DNA is TGTGCCAGCCCCGGGGACTCCTACGAGCAGTACTTC. This encodes CASPGDSYEQYF.

The chain has TRBV10-1 and TRBJ2-3; 8 bases agree with TRBD1. J lost 6 bases, V lost 1 base, and 6 bases had no gene match. Germline loops: CDR1 WNHNN, CDR2 SYGVQD (reference sequence). The CDR3 extends over 15 amino acids. CDR3 in amino acids: CASSELGQEGDTQYF. In DNA, the CDR3 is TGCGCCAGCAGTGAGTTGGGACAGGAGGGCGATACGCAGTATTTT.

This chain uses TRBV9 with TRBJ2-4; TRBD1 matches at 7 bases. The CDR3 loop spans 15 amino acids. Trimming cost V 0 bases and J 7 bases; bases outside gene matches: 7. The germline V gene encodes CDR1 SGDLS and CDR2 YYNGEE. The CDR3 nucleotides read TGTGCCAGCAGCGTAGGTGTTACAGGGGCGAACATTCAGTACTTC. Translation: CASSVGVTGANIQYF.

This sequence joins TRBV18 and TRBJ2-1; D might be TRBD1 (5 bases). With 5 bases removed from V and 1 base from J, the gap between germline ends came to 12 bases. The CDR3 has 15 residues. Germline assignment: CDR1 KGHSH and CDR2 LQKENI. CDR3 nucleotides: TGTGCCAGCTCAAGGGGTAAGGGATCCTACAATGAGCAGTTCTTC. This sequence encodes CASSRGKGSYNEQFF.

This clone was found once. V is TRBV9 and J is TRBJ2-3, with D possibly being TRBD2 (5 bases). This CDR3 is built from 15 residues. Trimming took 0 bases from V and 1 from J, leaving 9 bases between them. Germline assignment: CDR1 SGDLS and CDR2 YYNGEE. The DNA of the CDR3 is TGTGCCAGCAGCGTAGACGGACTCCGCACAGATACGCAGTATTTT. Amino acid sequence: CASSVDGLRTDTQYF.

The chain is built from TRBV30 and TRBJ2-1; TRBD2 matches 13 bases. Germline CDR1 and CDR2: GTSNPN and SVGIG (reference sequence). CDR3 size: 14 residues. V dropped 2 bases and J dropped 9; count of bases not matched to a gene: 4. For the CDR3, the DNA is TGTGCCTGGAGTAACGGACTAGCGGGAGTTGAGCAGTTCTTC. Translated: CAWSNGLAGVEQFF. The full variable domain, with the rest looked up from reference TRBV30 and TRBJ2-1, is SQTIHQWPATLVQPVGSPLSLECTVEGTSNPNLYWYRQAAGRGLQLLFYSVGIGQISSEVPQNLSASRPQDRQFILSSKKLLLSDSGFYLCAWSNGLAGVEQFFGPGTRLTVL.

The V call is TRBV5-6, the J call TRBJ2-2; 8 bases fit TRBD2. This CDR3 comprises 14 residues. Germline CDR1 SGHDT, CDR2 YYEEEE. After removal of 7 bases from V and 5 bases from J, the junction contained 7 bases not matched to a gene. For the CDR3, the DNA is TGTGCCAGCGGGTCTGGCGGGAGGACCGGGGAGCTGTTTTTT. This codes for CASGSGGRTGELFF.

This chain uses TRBV12-3 or TRBV12-4 with TRBJ2-2; no clear D. The CDR3 sequence is 12 residues long. Between the trimmed V and J ends, which lost 7 bases and 7 bases, there was a span of 10 bases. The CDR3 is CASTRRDGELFF. Here the CDR3 DNA reads TGTGCCAGCACCCGTCGCGACGGGGAGCTGTTTTTT.

The chain has TRBV7-2 and TRBJ2-1; possibly TRBD2 for D (5 bases). The V and J ends lost 1 base and 0 bases respectively, with 10 bases between them. CDR1 SGHTA and CDR2 FQGNSA come from the germline V gene. This CDR3 region has 16 residues. The CDR3 DNA reads as TGTGCCAGCAGCTTAGGAGGGCGTAGCTCCTACAATGAGCAGTTCTTC. This translates into CASSLGGRSSYNEQFF.

Note on this clone: This sample includes further DNA sequences coding for the same CDR3. The chain employs TRBV5-1 and TRBJ2-2, with 9 nucleotides matching TRBD2. CDR1 is SGHRS, CDR2 YFSETQ, per germline. This CDR3 region has 15 residues. Trimming cost V 0 bases and J 3 bases; bases outside gene matches: 0. The CDR3 DNA sequence: TGCGCCAGCAGCTTGGGACTAGCGGACACCGGGGAGCTGTTTTTT. This sequence encodes CASSLGLADTGELFF.

The rearrangement links TRBV4-1 to TRBJ2-1; D unclear. The CDR3 spans 13 residues. The germline gives CDR1 MGHRA, CDR2 YSYEKL. With 0 bases removed from V and 9 bases from J, the gap between germline ends came to 9 bases. The CDR3: CASSQDLGSEQFF. The CDR3 nucleotides are TGCGCCAGCAGCCAAGATCTCGGGTCTGAGCAGTTCTTC.

CDR3 amino acids: CASRSSSYLWTQYF. The CDR3 DNA follows: TGTGCCAGCAGGTCTTCGTCCTATCTCTGGACGCAGTATTTT. The J gene is TRBJ2-3, the V gene TRBV2; D is unresolved. V lost 6 bases and J 9 bases, leaving 19 bases between the germline ends. This CDR3 has 14 amino acids. The germline V gene encodes CDR1 SNHLY and CDR2 FYNNEI. The full variable domain, in which reference TRBV2 and TRBJ2-3 provide the parts outside the CDR3, is EPEVTQTPSHQVTQMGQEVILRCVPISNHLYFYWYRQILGQKVEFLVSFYNNEISEKSEIFDDQFSVERPDGSNFTLKIRSTKLEDSAMYFCASRSSSYLWTQYFGPGTRLTVL.

The V and J genes are TRBV7-2 and TRBJ2-5; possibly TRBD2 for D (6 bases). CDR1 and CDR2 (germline): SGHTA, FQGNSA. CDR3 size: 14 residues. The V gene lost 6 bases and the J gene lost 8 bases, with 19 bases spanning the gap. CDR3 residues: CASRPGTSSQTQYF. The CDR3 bases are TGTGCCAGCAGGCCAGGAACTAGCTCCCAAACCCAGTACTTC.

The V and J genes are TRBV11-2 and TRBJ2-7; D remains unclear. The CDR3 contains 14 residues. Germline lookup yields CDR1 SGHAT and CDR2 FQNNGV. V dropped 2 bases and J dropped 3 bases, with 11 bases sitting between them. CDR3 bases: TGTGCCAGCAGCTTACAGGTCAGGTTCTACGAGCAGTACTTC. Its protein is CASSLQVRFYEQYF.

The rearrangement uses TRBV18 and TRBJ2-1; TRBD2 aligns across 10 bases. From germline, CDR1 is KGHSH and CDR2 LQKENI. After removal of 6 bases from V and 1 base from J, the junction contained 9 bases not matched to a gene. The CDR3 consists of 17 residues. CDR3 loop: CASSPIAGGPSYNEQFF. CDR3 DNA: TGTGCCAGCTCCCCAATAGCGGGAGGACCTTCCTACAATGAGCAGTTCTTC.